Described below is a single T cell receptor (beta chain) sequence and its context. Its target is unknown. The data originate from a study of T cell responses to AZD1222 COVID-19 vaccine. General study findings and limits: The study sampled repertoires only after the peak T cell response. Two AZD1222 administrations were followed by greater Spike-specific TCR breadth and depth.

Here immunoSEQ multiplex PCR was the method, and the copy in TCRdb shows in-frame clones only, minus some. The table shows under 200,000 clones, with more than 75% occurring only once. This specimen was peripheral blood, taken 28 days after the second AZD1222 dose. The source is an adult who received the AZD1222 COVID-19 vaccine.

The CDR3 loop is CASLQGTNEKLFF. The CDR3 DNA sequence: TGTGCCAGCCTACAGGGGACTAATGAAAAACTGTTTTTT. The chain has TRBV6-5 and TRBJ1-4, with 7 bases lining up with TRBD1. With V trimmed by 8 bases and J by 2 bases, 2 bases remained unmatched. From germline, CDR1 is MNHEY and CDR2 SVGAGI. This CDR3 contains 13 residues.